This T cell receptor (beta chain) was captured by sequencing in a study of cytotoxic CD8 clonotypes in ibrutinib-treated CLL. For the study at large: The group held roughly twelve relapsed/refractory and under 16 treatment-naive patients, with some 17 IGHV unmutated. Average yields of 255,043 productive templates and 80,000 to 100,000 productive rearrangements characterized the samples.

The V end lost 3 bases, the J end lost 8 bases, and 24 bases lay between the germline ends. Germline assignment: CDR1 SGHDT and CDR2 YYEEEE. CDR3 length equals 17 residues. TCRdb keeps only in-frame clones here, not all; method: immunoSEQ multiplex PCR. The sample holds fewer than 35,000 clones, around 60% seen once. Genomic DNA for TCR beta libraries, around 1.9 micrograms, came from cryopreserved PBMCs. The genes are TRBV5-6 and TRBJ2-1; tentatively, D is TRBD2 (6 bases). The receptor comes from a human donor with chronic lymphocytic leukemia. The sample in question was PBMCs, obtained before ibrutinib treatment. The CDR3 protein is CASSSTRGLETSDEQFF. CDR3 DNA: TGTGCCAGCAGCTCGACACGGGGACTTGAGACCAGTGATGAGCAGTTCTTC.